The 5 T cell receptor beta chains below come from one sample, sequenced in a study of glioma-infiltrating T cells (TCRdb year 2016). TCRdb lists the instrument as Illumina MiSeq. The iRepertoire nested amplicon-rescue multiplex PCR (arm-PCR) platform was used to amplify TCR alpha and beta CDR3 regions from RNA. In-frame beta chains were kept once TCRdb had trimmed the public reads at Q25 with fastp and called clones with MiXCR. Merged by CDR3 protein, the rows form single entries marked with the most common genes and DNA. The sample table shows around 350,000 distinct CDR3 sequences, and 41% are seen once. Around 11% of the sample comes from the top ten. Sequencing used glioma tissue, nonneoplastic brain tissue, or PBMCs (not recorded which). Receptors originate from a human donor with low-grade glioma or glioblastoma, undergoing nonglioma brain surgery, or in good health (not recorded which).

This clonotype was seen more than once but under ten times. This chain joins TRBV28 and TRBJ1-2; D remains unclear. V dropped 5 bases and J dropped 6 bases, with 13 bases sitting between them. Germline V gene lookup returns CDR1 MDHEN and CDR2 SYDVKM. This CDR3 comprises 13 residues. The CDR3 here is CASSPGPPHGYTF. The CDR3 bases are TGTGCCAGCAGTCCTGGACCTCCCCATGGCTACACCTTC.

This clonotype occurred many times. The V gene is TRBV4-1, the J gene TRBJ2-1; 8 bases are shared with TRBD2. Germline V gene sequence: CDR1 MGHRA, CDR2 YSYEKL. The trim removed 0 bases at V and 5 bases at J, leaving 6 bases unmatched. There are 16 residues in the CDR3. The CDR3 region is CASSQDPSGFDNEQFF. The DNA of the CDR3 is TGCGCCAGCAGCCAAGATCCTAGCGGGTTTGACAATGAGCAGTTCTTC.

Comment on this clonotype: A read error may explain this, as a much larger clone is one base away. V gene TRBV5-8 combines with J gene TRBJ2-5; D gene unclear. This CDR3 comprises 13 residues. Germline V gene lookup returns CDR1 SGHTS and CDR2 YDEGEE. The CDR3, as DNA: TGTGCCAGCGGCTTGGTGGGGAAAGAGACCCAGTACTTC. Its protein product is CASGLVGKETQYF.

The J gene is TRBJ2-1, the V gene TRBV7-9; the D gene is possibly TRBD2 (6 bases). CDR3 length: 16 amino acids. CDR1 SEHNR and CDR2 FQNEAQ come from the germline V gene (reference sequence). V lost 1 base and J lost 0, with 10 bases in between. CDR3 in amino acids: CASSLGPGLSYNEQFF. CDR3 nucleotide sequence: TGTGCCAGCAGCTTAGGGCCGGGACTCTCCTACAATGAGCAGTTCTTC. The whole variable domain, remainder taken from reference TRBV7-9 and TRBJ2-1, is DTGVSQNPRHKITKRGQNVTFRCDPISEHNRLYWYRQTLGQGPEFLTYFQNEAQLEKSRLLSDRFSAERPKGSFSTLEIQRTEQGDSAMYLCASSLGPGLSYNEQFFGPGTRLTVL.

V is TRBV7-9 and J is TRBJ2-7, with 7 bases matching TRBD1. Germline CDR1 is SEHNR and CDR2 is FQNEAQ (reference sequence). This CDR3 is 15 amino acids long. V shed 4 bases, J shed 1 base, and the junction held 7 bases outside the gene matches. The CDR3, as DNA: TGTGCCAGCAGCTGGGGACAGTCGGTATCCTACGAGCAGTACTTC. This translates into CASSWGQSVSYEQYF.